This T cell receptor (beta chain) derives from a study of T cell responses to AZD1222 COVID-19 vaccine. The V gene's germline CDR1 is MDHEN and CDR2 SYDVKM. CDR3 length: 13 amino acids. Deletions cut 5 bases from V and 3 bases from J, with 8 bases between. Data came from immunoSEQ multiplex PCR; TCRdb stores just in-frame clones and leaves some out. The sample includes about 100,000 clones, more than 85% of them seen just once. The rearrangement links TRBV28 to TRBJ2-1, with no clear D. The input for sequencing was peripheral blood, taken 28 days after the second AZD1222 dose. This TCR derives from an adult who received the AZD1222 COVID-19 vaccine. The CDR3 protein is CASSRSLYNEQFF. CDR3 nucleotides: TGTGCCAGCAGTCGGAGTCTCTACAATGAGCAGTTCTTC.